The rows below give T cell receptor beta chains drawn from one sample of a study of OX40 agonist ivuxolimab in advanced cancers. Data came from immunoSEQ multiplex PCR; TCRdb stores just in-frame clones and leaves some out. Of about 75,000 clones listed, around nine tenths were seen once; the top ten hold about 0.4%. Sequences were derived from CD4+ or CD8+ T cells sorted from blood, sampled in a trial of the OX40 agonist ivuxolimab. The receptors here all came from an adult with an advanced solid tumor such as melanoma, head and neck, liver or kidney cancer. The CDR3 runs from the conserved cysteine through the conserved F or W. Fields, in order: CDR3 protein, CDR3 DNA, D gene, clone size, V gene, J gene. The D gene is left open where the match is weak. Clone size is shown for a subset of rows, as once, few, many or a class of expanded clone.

CDR3: CASSPGGSGRSEQFF
DNA: TGTGCCAGCAGCCCGGGGGGTAGCGGGAGGAGTGAGCAGTTCTTC
D: TRBD2
size: NA
V: TRBV7-2
J: TRBJ2-1

CDR3: CASSFRGRNTEAFF
DNA: TGTGCCAGCAGTTTCCGGGGAAGGAACACTGAAGCTTTCTTT
D: NA
size: NA
V: TRBV27
J: TRBJ1-1

CDR3: CASSQGRSYNEQFF
DNA: TGTGCCAGCTCACAGGGCAGATCCTACAATGAGCAGTTCTTC
D: NA
size: NA
V: TRBV18
J: TRBJ2-1

CDR3: CASSVGGQGATEAFF
DNA: TGTGCCAGCAGCGTGGGGGGACAGGGGGCCACTGAAGCTTTCTTT
D: TRBD1
size: NA
V: TRBV9
J: TRBJ1-1

CDR3: CSVDFGDRTLNTEAFF
DNA: TGCAGCGTTGATTTCGGGGACAGGACTTTGAACACTGAAGCTTTCTTT
D: TRBD1
size: few
V: TRBV29-1
J: TRBJ1-1

CDR3: CASSNTGGNTGELFF
DNA: TGTGCCAGTAGCAATACAGGGGGCAACACCGGGGAGCTGTTTTTT
D: TRBD1
size: NA
V: TRBV19
J: TRBJ2-2

CDR3: CASRDTGGANEKLFF
DNA: TGTGCCAGCCGAGACACCGGGGGAGCTAATGAAAAACTGTTTTTT
D: NA
size: NA
V: TRBV28
J: TRBJ1-4

CDR3: CASSSGNQETQYF
DNA: TGTGCCAGCAGCTCGGGGAATCAAGAGACCCAGTACTTC
D: NA
size: NA
V: TRBV7-3
J: TRBJ2-5

CDR3: CASSPGWSFSGNTIYF
DNA: TGTGCCAGCAGCCCAGGATGGTCCTTCTCTGGAAACACCATATATTTT
D: NA
size: once
V: TRBV7-6
J: TRBJ1-3

CDR3: CASSFDRKSEQYF
DNA: TGTGCCAGCAGCTTTGACAGGAAAAGCGAGCAGTACTTC
D: NA
size: once
V: TRBV5-4
J: TRBJ2-7

CDR3: CASSTDRFEQFF
DNA: TGTGCCAGCAGTACCGACAGGTTTGAGCAGTTCTTC
D: NA
size: NA
V: TRBV6-6
J: TRBJ2-1

CDR3: CASTRTTEAFF
DNA: TGTGCCAGTACCCGAACCACTGAAGCTTTCTTT
D: NA
size: NA
V: TRBV19
J: TRBJ1-1

CDR3: CASSLTGGFEQFF
DNA: TGCGCCAGCAGCTTGACAGGGGGCTTTGAGCAGTTCTTC
D: TRBD1
size: NA
V: TRBV5-1
J: TRBJ2-1

CDR3: CASRMEGNTEAFF
DNA: TGTGCCAGCAGGATGGAGGGGAACACTGAAGCTTTCTTT
D: NA
size: NA
V: TRBV6-1
J: TRBJ1-1

CDR3: CASSPPGTRNYGYTF
DNA: TGTGCCAGCAGTCCACCCGGGACACGTAACTATGGCTACACCTTC
D: NA
size: NA
V: TRBV28
J: TRBJ1-2

CDR3: CASSHPGGTRYTAEAFF
DNA: TGTGCCAGCAGCCACCCAGGGGGAACCCGTTACACTGCTGAAGCTTTCTTT
D: TRBD1
size: NA
V: TRBV14
J: TRBJ1-1

CDR3: CASSQAAGGSYNEQFF
DNA: TGCGCCAGCAGCCAAGCCGCGGGAGGCTCCTACAATGAGCAGTTCTTC
D: TRBD2
size: NA
V: TRBV4-3
J: TRBJ2-1

CDR3: CASSLPEYGYTF
DNA: TGTGCCAGCAGCTTACCTGAGTATGGCTACACCTTC
D: NA
size: few
V: TRBV11-3
J: TRBJ1-2

CDR3: CAWSRWGIGEKLFF
DNA: TGTGCCTGGAGTCGATGGGGGATAGGGGAAAAACTGTTTTTT
D: NA
size: NA
V: TRBV30
J: TRBJ1-4

CDR3: CASTRLSNTGELFF
DNA: TGTGCCAGCACCCGGCTCTCGAACACCGGGGAGCTGTTTTTT
D: NA
size: NA
V: TRBV2
J: TRBJ2-2

CDR3: CASRRVGGLSSGNTIYF
DNA: TGTGCCAGCAGAAGAGTGGGGGGGTTAAGCTCTGGAAACACCATATATTTT
D: NA
size: NA
V: TRBV7-2
J: TRBJ1-3

CDR3: CASSEYGNTEAFF
DNA: TGTGCCAGCAGTGAGTACGGGAACACTGAAGCTTTCTTT
D: NA
size: NA
V: TRBV2
J: TRBJ1-1

CDR3: CASRSLPGGPGDTQYF
DNA: TGCGCCAGCAGATCTCTCCCGGGAGGGCCTGGAGATACGCAGTATTTT
D: TRBD2
size: NA
V: TRBV5-1
J: TRBJ2-3

CDR3: CASSPPGQSGEKLFF
DNA: TGTGCCAGCTCACCACCCGGGCAATCTGGGGAAAAACTGTTTTTT
D: NA
size: once
V: TRBV18
J: TRBJ1-4

CDR3: CASSTGPPLTDTQYF
DNA: TGTGCCAGCAGTACCGGGCCCCCTTTGACAGATACGCAGTATTTT
D: NA
size: NA
V: TRBV7-6
J: TRBJ2-3

CDR3: CASSPSGGAYEQYF
DNA: TGTGCCAGCTCACCGAGTGGGGGGGCCTACGAGCAGTACTTC
D: TRBD2
size: NA
V: TRBV18
J: TRBJ2-7

CDR3: CASTVPLGAASYQPQHF
DNA: TGTGCCAGCACCGTGCCATTGGGGGCGGCATCTTATCAGCCCCAGCATTTT
D: NA
size: NA
V: TRBV28
J: TRBJ1-5

CDR3: CASKGRLNTEAFF
DNA: TGTGCCAGCAAAGGGAGATTGAACACTGAAGCTTTCTTT
D: NA
size: NA
V: TRBV6-1
J: TRBJ1-1

CDR3: CAWRGGGETYEQYF
DNA: TGTGCCTGGAGGGGAGGAGGGGAAACCTACGAGCAGTACTTC
D: NA
size: NA
V: TRBV30
J: TRBJ2-7

CDR3: CASSLVMGVGAGDTQYF
DNA: TGCGCCAGCAGCTTGGTGATGGGAGTGGGGGCTGGTGATACGCAGTATTTT
D: NA
size: few
V: TRBV5-1
J: TRBJ2-3

CDR3: CASSLEGIGSSEQYF
DNA: TGTGCCAGCTCCCTTGAGGGTATAGGGTCCAGCGAGCAGTACTTC
D: NA
size: once
V: TRBV7-9
J: TRBJ2-7

CDR3: CASSPTPVSGSLLF
DNA: TGTGCCAGCAGTCCCACCCCTGTGAGTGGGTCTTTGCTCTTC
D: NA
size: NA
V: TRBV27
J: TRBJ2-1

CDR3: CASSLDPGRAGANVLTF
DNA: TGCGCCAGCAGCTTGGACCCGGGGAGGGCTGGGGCCAACGTCCTGACTTTC
D: TRBD2
size: NA
V: TRBV5-1
J: TRBJ2-6

CDR3: CASSPSGGGSYEQYF
DNA: TGCGCCAGCAGCCCTTCCGGGGGAGGTTCCTACGAGCAGTACTTC
D: NA
size: NA
V: TRBV5-1
J: TRBJ2-7

CDR3: CASSILTSAGYEQYF
DNA: TGTGCCAGTAGTATCCTGACTAGCGCAGGGTACGAGCAGTACTTC
D: TRBD2
size: NA
V: TRBV19
J: TRBJ2-7

CDR3: CASSSRQGIPYEQYF
DNA: TGTGCCAGCAGTTCGAGACAGGGGATTCCCTACGAGCAGTACTTC
D: TRBD1
size: NA
V: TRBV27
J: TRBJ2-7

CDR3: CASSQGAGDQPQHF
DNA: TGTGCCAGCAGCCAGGGGGCAGGGGATCAGCCCCAGCATTTT
D: TRBD1
size: NA
V: TRBV9
J: TRBJ1-5

CDR3: CASSLRSNQPQHF
DNA: TGTGCCAGCAGCCTTCGGAGCAATCAGCCCCAGCATTTT
D: NA
size: NA
V: TRBV28
J: TRBJ1-5

CDR3: CASSQREGLTGELFF
DNA: TGTGCCAGCAGCCAGCGGGAGGGCCTCACCGGGGAGCTGTTTTTT
D: TRBD2
size: NA
V: TRBV7-2
J: TRBJ2-2

CDR3: CASSTGLNTEAFF
DNA: TGTGCCAGCTCAACAGGGTTGAACACTGAAGCTTTCTTT
D: NA
size: NA
V: TRBV18
J: TRBJ1-1

CDR3: CASSSSGTGLTDTQYF
DNA: TGTGCCAGCAGTTCGTCCGGGACAGGGCTTACAGATACGCAGTATTTT
D: TRBD1
size: NA
V: TRBV28
J: TRBJ2-3

CDR3: CASSPPGQGIGELFF
DNA: TGTGCCAGCAGCCCCCCGGGACAGGGTATCGGGGAGCTGTTTTTT
D: TRBD1
size: NA
V: TRBV7-9
J: TRBJ2-2

CDR3: CASSYQGITGEKLFF
DNA: TGTGCCAGCAGCTACCAGGGGATTACGGGTGAAAAACTGTTTTTT
D: NA
size: NA
V: TRBV5-8
J: TRBJ1-4

CDR3: CASSSNSGSNSPLHF
DNA: TGTGCCAGCAGTTCAAACTCAGGGAGTAATTCACCCCTCCACTTT
D: NA
size: few
V: TRBV6-5
J: TRBJ1-6

CDR3: CASSDGDGTGELFF
DNA: TGTGCCAGCAGTGATGGGGACGGGACCGGGGAGCTGTTTTTT
D: NA
size: NA
V: TRBV6-4
J: TRBJ2-2